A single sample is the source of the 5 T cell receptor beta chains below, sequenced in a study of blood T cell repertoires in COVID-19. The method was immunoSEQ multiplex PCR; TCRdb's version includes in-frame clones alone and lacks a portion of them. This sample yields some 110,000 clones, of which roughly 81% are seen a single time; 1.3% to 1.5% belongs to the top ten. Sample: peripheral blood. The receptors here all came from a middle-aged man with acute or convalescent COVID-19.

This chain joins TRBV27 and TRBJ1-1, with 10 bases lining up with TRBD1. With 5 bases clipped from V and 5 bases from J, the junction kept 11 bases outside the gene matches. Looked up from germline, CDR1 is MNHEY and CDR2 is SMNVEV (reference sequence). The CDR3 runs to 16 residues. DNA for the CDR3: TGTGCCAGCAGTACACGACAGGGGGCAAAAAGGACTGAAGCTTTCTTT. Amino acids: CASSTRQGAKRTEAFF.

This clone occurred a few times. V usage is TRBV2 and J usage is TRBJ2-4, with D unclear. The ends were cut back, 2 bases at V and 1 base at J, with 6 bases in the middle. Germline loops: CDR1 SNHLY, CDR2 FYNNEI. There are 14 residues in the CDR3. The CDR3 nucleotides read TGTGCCAGCAGTGAAACTTGGGCCAAAAACATTCAGTACTTC. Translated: CASSETWAKNIQYF.

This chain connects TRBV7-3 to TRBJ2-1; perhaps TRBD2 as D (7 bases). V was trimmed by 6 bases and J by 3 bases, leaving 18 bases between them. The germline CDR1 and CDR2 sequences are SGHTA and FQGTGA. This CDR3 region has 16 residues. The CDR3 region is CASSRTAGAGYNEQFF. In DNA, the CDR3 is TGTGCCAGCAGTCGTACGGCGGGGGCCGGCTACAATGAGCAGTTCTTC.

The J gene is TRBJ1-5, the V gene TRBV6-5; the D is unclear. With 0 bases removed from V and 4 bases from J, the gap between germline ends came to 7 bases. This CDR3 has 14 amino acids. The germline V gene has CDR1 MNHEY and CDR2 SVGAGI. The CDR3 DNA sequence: TGTGCCAGCAGTTACTCGGGCATTAATCAGCCCCAGCATTTT. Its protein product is CASSYSGINQPQHF.

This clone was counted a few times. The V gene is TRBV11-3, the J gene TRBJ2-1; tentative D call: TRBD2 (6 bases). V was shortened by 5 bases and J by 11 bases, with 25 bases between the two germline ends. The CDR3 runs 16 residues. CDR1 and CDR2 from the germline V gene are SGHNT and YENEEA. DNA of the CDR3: TGTGCCAGCAGCCCACTCGGCGGGGAGGACCGTCGGAAGCAGTTCTTC. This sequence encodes CASSPLGGEDRRKQFF.